The 20 T cell receptor beta chains listed next were all sequenced from one sample in a study of beta chain features in type 1 diabetes. Investigators reverse transcribed all isolated RNA, so they sequenced expressed TCRB transcripts. The table came from immunoSEQ multiplex PCR; TCRdb's copy has only in-frame clones and leaves some out. The table lists hundreds of thousands of clones, roughly 15% of them singletons. Sequencing used naive CD4+ T cells from blood. The receptor source for this set is a man between 18 and 35 years old in good health.

This rearrangement joins TRBV27 to TRBJ1-1; tentative D call: TRBD1 (5 bases). This CDR3 spans 14 amino acids. The V and J ends lost 2 bases and 2 bases respectively, with 9 bases between them. CDR1 and CDR2 from the germline V gene are MNHEY and SMNVEV (reference sequence). CDR3 protein: CASSLRGANTEAFF. DNA of the CDR3: TGTGCCAGCAGTTTAAGAGGGGCTAACACTGAAGCTTTCTTT.

This rearrangement joins TRBV19 to TRBJ1-4; TRBD1 matches at 8 bases. Per the germline V gene, CDR1 is LNHDA and CDR2 is SQIVND (reference sequence). The CDR3 extends over 13 amino acids. V was clipped by 7 bases and J by 8 bases; unmatched bases: 6. CDR3 residues: CASTRQGREKLFF. The CDR3 DNA follows: TGTGCCAGTACGCGACAGGGGAGGGAAAAACTGTTTTTT.

The table lists this clone with a few counts. This chain joins TRBV27 and TRBJ1-4; 9 nucleotides match TRBD1. The germline V gene encodes CDR1 MNHEY and CDR2 SMNVEV (reference sequence). Trimming cost V 5 bases and J 8 bases; bases outside gene matches: 9. The CDR3 spans 15 residues. The CDR3 spells CASSQPGQGDEKLFF. DNA of the CDR3: TGTGCCAGCAGTCAGCCGGGACAGGGAGACGAAAAACTGTTTTTT.

This clone was counted ten times or more. The chain combines TRBV7-2 with TRBJ1-6, with D tentatively TRBD1 (6 bases). Germline CDR1 reads SGHTA; CDR2 reads FQGNSA. The CDR3 consists of 14 residues. V lost 3 bases and J lost 13, with 16 bases in between. This chain's CDR3 is CASSLQGSPTPLHF. The CDR3 coding sequence is TGTGCCAGCAGCTTGCAGGGGTCTCCCACGCCCCTCCACTTT. Drawing the rest from reference TRBV7-2 and TRBJ1-6, the complete variable domain is GAGVSQSPSNKVTEKGKDVELRCDPISGHTALYWYRQSLGQGLEFLIYFQGNSAPDKSGLPSDRFSAERTGGSVSTLTIQRTQQEDSAVYLCASSLQGSPTPLHFGNGTRLTVT.

This clone appeared a few times. Other DNA sequences within the sample encode an identical CDR3. The V and J genes are TRBV28 and TRBJ2-7; the D is unclear. The germline V and J ends were trimmed by 6 bases and 0 bases, with 3 bases remaining between them. The CDR3 spans 11 residues. From germline, CDR1 is MDHEN and CDR2 SYDVKM. CDR3 DNA sequence: TGTGCCAGCAGCAGCTCCTACGAGCAGTACTTC. Amino acid sequence: CASSSSYEQYF.

This clone was picked up a small number of times. This chain's CDR3 is CASSLGNYEQYF. CDR3 nucleotide sequence: TGTGCCAGCAGCTTGGGCAATTACGAGCAGTACTTC. V is TRBV5-4 and J is TRBJ2-7; no clear D gene. The CDR3 contains 12 residues. Germline CDR1 and CDR2: SGHNT and YYREEE (reference sequence). V lost 0 bases, J lost 4 bases, and 5 bases lay in between.

This clone was seen just once. J is TRBJ2-3 and V is TRBV6-5; D remains unclear. In germline, CDR1 is MNHEY, CDR2 SVGAGI. The CDR3 is 12 residues long. The V end was cut by 2 bases, the J end by 3 bases, with 3 bases between. CDR3 sequence (DNA): TGTGCCAGCAGTTACGATACAGATACGCAGTATTTT. This gives the protein CASSYDTDTQYF.

The V and J genes are TRBV4-1 and TRBJ2-5; 8 bases agree with TRBD1. The CDR3 consists of 15 residues. The V segment lost 5 bases and the J segment 4 bases; nucleotides outside the gene matches: 9. Germline CDR1 MGHRA, CDR2 YSYEKL. The CDR3 bases are TGCGCCAGCAGCGTTCGCCCGGACAGGGTAGAGACCCAGTACTTC. Amino acids: CASSVRPDRVETQYF.

The chain combines TRBV30 with TRBJ1-1, with D hard to call. Germline values: CDR1 GTSNPN, CDR2 SVGIG (reference sequence). V lost 4 bases and J lost 0, with 12 bases in between. The CDR3 contains 14 residues. The CDR3 here is CAWIGNGMNTEAFF. In nucleotides, the CDR3 is TGTGCCTGGATAGGGAACGGGATGAACACTGAAGCTTTCTTT.

The chain couples TRBV7-3 to TRBJ2-7; 7 nucleotides line up with TRBD1. CDR3 length: 16 amino acids. Per germline, CDR1 SGHTA and CDR2 FQGTGA. V lost 3 bases and J lost 0; bases outside the gene matches: 8. In DNA, the CDR3 is TGTGCCAGCAGCTTGTCAGGGGGTTCGGGCTCCTACGAGCAGTACTTC. Translation gives CASSLSGGSGSYEQYF.

The genes are TRBV19 and TRBJ2-4, with a tentative D call TRBD1 (6 bases). Germline CDR1 and CDR2: LNHDA and SQIVND (reference sequence). This CDR3 has 16 amino acids. V was pared by 3 bases and J by 0 bases, with 12 bases between. The CDR3 loop is CASSIRGPIAKNIQYF. The CDR3 DNA is TGTGCCAGTAGTATCAGGGGCCCAATAGCCAAAAACATTCAGTACTTC.

This clone was seen more than once but under ten times. The chain employs TRBV2 and TRBJ2-7; D is ambiguous. CDR1 SNHLY and CDR2 FYNNEI come from the germline V gene. V was clipped by 5 bases and J by 4 bases, with 15 bases between them. The CDR3 runs to 14 residues. The CDR3 sequence: CASSRLPGFYEQYF. The CDR3, as DNA: TGTGCCAGCAGTCGGTTACCGGGCTTTTACGAGCAGTACTTC.

This clone was counted a few times. V is TRBV2 and J is TRBJ2-1; possibly TRBD1 for D (5 bases). CDR1 and CDR2 (germline): SNHLY, FYNNEI. The V and J ends lost 3 bases and 3 bases respectively, with 9 bases between them. This CDR3 region has 14 residues. The CDR3 DNA follows: TGTGCCAGCAGTGACAGGGCCGGCTACAATGAGCAGTTCTTC. Amino acids: CASSDRAGYNEQFF.

This clone was picked up a small number of times. The chain has TRBV4-3 and TRBJ1-1, with D unresolved. Germline CDR1 reads LGHNA; CDR2 reads YSLEER. V was clipped by 1 base and J by 0 bases, with 6 bases between them. The CDR3 covers 14 residues. This CDR3 reads CASSQVGMNTEAFF. In nucleotides, the CDR3 is TGCGCCAGCAGCCAAGTCGGGATGAACACTGAAGCTTTCTTT.

The chain couples TRBV28 to TRBJ2-5; D is ambiguous. The CDR3 has 13 residues. Trimming cost V 2 bases and J 5 bases, with 9 bases left between them. CDR1 and CDR2 (germline): MDHEN, SYDVKM. The CDR3 region is CASSLGSLETQYF. The CDR3 DNA sequence: TGTGCCAGCAGTTTAGGCAGTCTGGAGACCCAGTACTTC.

The rearrangement uses TRBV5-6 and TRBJ1-2, with a weak D call TRBD1 (6 bases). The CDR3 loop spans 14 amino acids. Trimming pared 7 bases from V and 2 bases from J, leaving 15 bases between. Germline V lookup: CDR1 SGHDT, CDR2 YYEEEE. CDR3 DNA sequence: TGTGCCAGCGTGCAGGGGCAGGCCAACTATGGCTACACCTTC. It codes for CASVQGQANYGYTF.

The chain has TRBV5-1 and TRBJ2-7; D remains unclear. The CDR3 is 13 residues long. V was pared by 4 bases and J by 2 bases, with 10 bases between. CDR1 and CDR2 from the germline V gene are SGHRS and YFSETQ. The CDR3 sequence: CASSKQQPYEQYF. The CDR3 region has the DNA TGCGCCAGCAGCAAGCAACAGCCCTACGAGCAGTACTTC.

This clone was seen more than once but under ten times. The chain combines TRBV27 with TRBJ2-7, with 7 bases identical to TRBD1. V dropped 8 bases and J dropped 3; count of bases not matched to a gene: 7. This CDR3 spans 13 amino acids. CDR1 is MNHEY, CDR2 SMNVEV, per germline (reference sequence). The CDR3 DNA reads as TGTGCCAGCCGACAGGGAAGAAACTACGAGCAGTACTTC. Its translation is CASRQGRNYEQYF.

The chain has TRBV4-1 and TRBJ2-7, with D tentatively TRBD2 (6 bases). This CDR3 is 16 amino acids long. V lost 2 bases, J lost 0 bases, and 14 bases lay in between. Per the germline V gene, CDR1 is MGHRA and CDR2 is YSYEKL. CDR3 amino acids: CASSQPIQTSSYEQYF. The CDR3 DNA is TGCGCCAGCAGCCAACCTATCCAGACTAGCTCCTACGAGCAGTACTTC.

The rearrangement links TRBV28 to TRBJ2-3, with a possible D match to TRBD2 (6 bases). CDR1 and CDR2 from the germline V gene are MDHEN and SYDVKM. This CDR3 region has 17 residues. Trimming took 1 base from V and 2 from J, leaving 16 bases between them. The CDR3 nucleotides are TGTGCCAGCAGTTTATACGCTTCGGGGGAGGACACAGATACGCAGTATTTT. Translating it yields CASSLYASGEDTDTQYF.